This T cell receptor beta chain derives from a study of blood T cell repertoires in COVID-19. Study background: Sample material is recorded as cDNA or gDNA derived from T cells, B-cell-depleted T cells, or PBMCs.

Assay used: immunoSEQ multiplex PCR; TCRdb lists only in-frame clones, some missing. The sample lists 50,000 to 75,000 clones; approximately 89% were seen once. There are 12 residues in the CDR3. Deletions cut 7 bases from V and 6 bases from J, with 7 bases between. The V gene's germline CDR1 is MNHEY and CDR2 SVGAGI. Specimen: peripheral blood. This rearrangement joins TRBV6-5 to TRBJ1-6, with D perhaps matching TRBD1 (6 bases). This clonotype was sampled from a man aged 55-75 years with acute or convalescent COVID-19. CDR3 sequence reads: CASKDSNSPLHF. CDR3 DNA sequence: TGTGCCAGCAAGGACAGTAATTCACCCCTCCACTTT.